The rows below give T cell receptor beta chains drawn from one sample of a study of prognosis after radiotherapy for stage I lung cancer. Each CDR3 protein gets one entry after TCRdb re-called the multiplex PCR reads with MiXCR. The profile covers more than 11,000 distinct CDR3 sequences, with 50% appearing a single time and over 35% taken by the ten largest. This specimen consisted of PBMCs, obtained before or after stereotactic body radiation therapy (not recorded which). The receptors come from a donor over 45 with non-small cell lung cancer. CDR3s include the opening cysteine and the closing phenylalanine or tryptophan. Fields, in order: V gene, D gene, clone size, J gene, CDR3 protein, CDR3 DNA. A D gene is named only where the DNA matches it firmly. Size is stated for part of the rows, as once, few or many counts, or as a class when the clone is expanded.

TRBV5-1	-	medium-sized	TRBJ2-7	CASSFSAGQVEQYF	TGCGCCAGCAGCTTCTCGGCGGGGCAGGTCGAGCAGTACTTC
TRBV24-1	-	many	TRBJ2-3	CATSDSLLDFHTQYF	TGTGCCACCAGTGATTCCCTCTTGGACTTCCATACGCAGTATTTT
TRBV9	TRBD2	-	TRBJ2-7	CASSAGTSARSQAYEQYF	TGTGCCAGCAGCGCCGGGACTAGCGCGAGGTCTCAAGCCTACGAGCAGTACTTC
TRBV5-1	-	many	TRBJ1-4	CASSSDSTNEKLFF	TGCGCCAGCAGCTCGGATTCAACTAATGAAAAACTGTTTTTT
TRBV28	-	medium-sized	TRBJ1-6	CASSSFLHSPLHF	TGTGCCAGCAGTTCTTTCCTTCATTCACCCCTCCACTTT
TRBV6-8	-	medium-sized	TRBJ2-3	CASSYFGETDTQYF	TGTGCCAGCAGTTACTTTGGAGAGACAGATACGCAGTATTTT
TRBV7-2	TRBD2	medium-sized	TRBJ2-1	CASSFIGGGHNEQFF	TGTGCCAGCAGCTTCATCGGGGGGGGCCACAATGAGCAGTTCTTC
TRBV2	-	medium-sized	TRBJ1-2	CASSENREGGYTF	TGTGCCAGCAGTGAAAACAGGGAGGGTGGCTACACCTTC
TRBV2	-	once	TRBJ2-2	CANIGSGTMNTGELFF	TGTGCCAACATCGGAAGCGGGACAATGAACACCGGGGAGCTGTTTTTT
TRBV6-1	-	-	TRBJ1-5	CASSLGQDDRPQHF	TGTGCCAGCAGCCTCGGGCAGGATGATCGGCCCCAGCATTTT
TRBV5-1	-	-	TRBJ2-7	CASSLFTGYEQYF	TGCGCCAGCAGCTTGTTCACAGGGTACGAGCAGTACTTC
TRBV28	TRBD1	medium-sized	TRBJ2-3	CASSPGDRGTDTQYF	TGTGCCAGCAGTCCCGGGGACAGGGGGACAGATACGCAGTATTTT
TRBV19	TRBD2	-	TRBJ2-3	CASSIALLAGGTDTQYF	TGTGCCAGTAGTATAGCCCTCCTAGCGGGGGGTACAGATACGCAGTATTTT
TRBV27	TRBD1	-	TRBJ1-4	CASSWPGQGQEKLFF	TGTGCCAGCAGTTGGCCGGGACAGGGCCAAGAAAAACTGTTTTTT
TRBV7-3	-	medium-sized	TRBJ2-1	CASSLDGNNEQFF	TGTGCCAGCAGCTTAGACGGGAACAATGAGCAGTTCTTC
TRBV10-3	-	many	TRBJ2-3	CAIRDFEDTQYF	TGTGCCATCAGGGACTTTGAAGATACGCAGTATTTT
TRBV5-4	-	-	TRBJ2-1	CASSQTSLISNEQFF	TGTGCCAGCAGCCAAACTAGCCTTATTTCCAATGAGCAGTTCTTC
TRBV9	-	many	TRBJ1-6	CASSGSGGTENSPLHF	TGTGCCAGTTCCGGGTCGGGGGGGACGGAAAATTCACCCCTCCACTTT
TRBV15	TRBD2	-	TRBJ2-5	CATSRDLRTSVETQYF	TGTGCCACCAGCAGGGACCTGCGGACTAGCGTTGAGACCCAGTACTTC
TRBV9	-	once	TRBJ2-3	CASSVSPYTDTQYF	TGTGCCAGCAGCGTCTCACCTTACACAGATACGCAGTATTTT
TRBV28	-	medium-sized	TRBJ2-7	CASSLNQGDGEQYF	TGTGCCAGCAGTTTAAATCAGGGCGACGGCGAGCAGTACTTC
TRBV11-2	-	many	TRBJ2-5	CASSPWREETQYF	TGTGCCAGCAGCCCTTGGCGTGAAGAGACCCAGTACTTC
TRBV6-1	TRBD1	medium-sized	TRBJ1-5	CASSEGAGGGQPQHF	TGTGCCAGCAGTGAAGGGGCAGGGGGCGGTCAGCCCCAGCATTTT
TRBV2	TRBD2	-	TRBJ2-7	CASSEGLAGVRQYF	TGTGCCAGCAGTGAAGGACTAGCGGGAGTAAGGCAGTACTTC
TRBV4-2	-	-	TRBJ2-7	CASSQARGEGSYEQYF	TGTGCCAGCAGCCAAGCCAGGGGGGAAGGCTCCTACGAGCAGTACTTC
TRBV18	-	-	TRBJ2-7	CASSLPGGLEQYF	TGTGCCAGCTCACTCCCTGGGGGGCTTGAGCAGTACTTC
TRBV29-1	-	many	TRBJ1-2	CSVHPRLGLGGYTF	TGCAGCGTTCACCCCCGTTTGGGGCTCGGTGGCTACACCTTC
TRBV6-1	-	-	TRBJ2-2	CASSVIYNTGELFF	TGCGCCAGCAGTGTTATCTATAACACCGGGGAGCTGTTTTTT
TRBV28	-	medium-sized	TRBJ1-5	CASSPTGAGSNQPQHF	TGTGCCAGCAGTCCCACGGGGGCAGGGAGCAATCAGCCCCAGCATTTT
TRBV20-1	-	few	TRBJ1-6	CSARETASNSPLHF	TGCAGTGCTAGAGAAACAGCCTCTAATTCACCCCTCCACTTT
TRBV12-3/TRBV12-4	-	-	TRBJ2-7	CASSPGRPYWGYEQYF	TGTGCCAGCAGTCCGGGACGCCCCTATTGGGGGTATGAGCAGTACTTC
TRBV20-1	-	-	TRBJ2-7	CSARDRSSVMNHFYEQYF	TGCAGTGCTAGAGACCGCTCTAGCGTGATGAATCATTTCTACGAGCAGTACTTC
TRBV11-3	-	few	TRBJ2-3	CASSSPPSDTQYF	TGTGCCAGCAGCTCCCCCCCTTCAGATACGCAGTATTTT
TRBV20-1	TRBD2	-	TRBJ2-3	CSAPNLNRLADTDTQYF	TGCAGTGCTCCGAACTTAAACAGACTAGCGGACACAGATACGCAGTATTTT
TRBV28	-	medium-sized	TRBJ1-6	CASSLTGTGGNSPLHF	TGTGCCAGCAGTTTGACAGGTACCGGGGGAAATTCACCCCTCCACTTT
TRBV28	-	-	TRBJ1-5	CASSGGNQPQHF	TGTGCCAGCAGTGGTGGCAATCAGCCCCAGCATTTT
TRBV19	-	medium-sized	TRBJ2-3	CASSRGGSTDTQYF	TGTGCCAGTAGCAGGGGGGGGAGCACAGATACGCAGTATTTT
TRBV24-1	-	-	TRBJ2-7	CATSDLSRGNSYEQYF	TGTGCCACCAGTGATTTGTCCCGCGGGAACTCCTACGAGCAGTACTTC
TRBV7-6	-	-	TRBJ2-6	CASSLDGGGGSGANVLTF	TGTGCCAGCAGCCTAGACGGGGGTGGGGGCTCTGGGGCCAACGTCCTGACTTTC
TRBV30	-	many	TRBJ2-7	CAWRSDRYEQYF	TGTGCCTGGAGGTCTGACAGATACGAGCAGTACTTC
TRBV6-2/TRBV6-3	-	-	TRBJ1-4	CASSGAGGAINEKLFF	TGTGCCAGCAGTGGAGCCGGGGGGGCAATTAATGAAAAACTGTTTTTT
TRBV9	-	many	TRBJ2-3	CASSLWGDSTDTQYF	TGTGCCAGCAGCCTATGGGGGGACAGCACAGATACGCAGTATTTT
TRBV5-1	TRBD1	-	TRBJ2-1	CASSGTGYSEHFF	TGCGCCAGCTCTGGGACAGGGTACAGTGAGCATTTCTTC
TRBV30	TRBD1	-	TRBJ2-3	CAWRDRGIRHTQYF	TGTGCCTGGCGGGACAGGGGGATCCGCCATACGCAGTATTTT
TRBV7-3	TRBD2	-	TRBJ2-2	CAISKGLAGVTGELFF	TGTGCCATCAGCAAGGGACTAGCGGGTGTCACCGGGGAGCTGTTTTTT
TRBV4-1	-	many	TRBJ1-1	CASSSDMGGQTEAFF	TGCGCCAGCAGCTCAGACATGGGGGGCCAAACTGAAGCTTTCTTT
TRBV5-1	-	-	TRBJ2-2	CASSPTGNTGELFF	TGCGCCAGCAGCCCGACAGGGAACACCGGGGAGCTGTTTTTT
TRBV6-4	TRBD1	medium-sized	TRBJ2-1	CASSSGTGFNEQFF	TGTGCCAGCAGTTCCGGGACAGGGTTCAATGAGCAGTTCTTC
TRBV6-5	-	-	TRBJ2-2	CASSYVLSTGELFF	TGTGCCAGCAGTTACGTCCTCTCCACCGGGGAGCTGTTTTTT
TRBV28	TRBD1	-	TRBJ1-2	CASNRLGVRGNYGYIF	TGTGCCAGCAACCGTCTCGGCGTCAGGGGGAACTATGGCTACATCTTC
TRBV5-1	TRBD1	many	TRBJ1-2	CASSSSPGQGYEDGYTF	TGCGCCAGCAGTTCGAGTCCGGGACAGGGCTATGAAGATGGCTACACCTTC
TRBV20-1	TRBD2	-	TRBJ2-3	CSARDSGTLYTQYF	TGCAGTGCTAGAGATAGCGGGACGTTATATACGCAGTATTTT
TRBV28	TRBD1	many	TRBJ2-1	CASSLDRVEEQFF	TGTGCCAGCAGTTTAGACAGGGTAGAGGAGCAGTTCTTC
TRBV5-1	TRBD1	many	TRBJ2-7	CASRVTGRSYEQYF	TGCGCCAGCAGGGTGACAGGGCGATCCTACGAGCAGTACTTC
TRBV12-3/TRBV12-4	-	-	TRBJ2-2	CASRLGVDTGELFF	TGTGCCAGCAGACTAGGGGTGGACACCGGGGAGCTGTTTTTT